Listed below are T cell receptor beta chains from one sample, sequenced in a study of T cells in Graves' hyperthyroidism and ophthalmopathy. TCRdb fed the multiplex PCR reads into MiXCR, producing one record per CDR3 protein. This sample has 450,000 to 550,000 distinct CDR3 sequences, with roughly 24% found just once. The material sequenced was blood. Receptors originate from a woman younger than 45 with Graves' ophthalmopathy. Both conserved end residues are part of each CDR3. A D gene is named only where the DNA matches it firmly. Rows give clone size only sometimes, using once, few, many, or a class for an expanded clone.

-,-,TRBJ2-6,TRBV19,CASSPTGLGANVLTF,TGTGCCAGTAGTCCCACAGGGCTTGGGGCCAACGTCCTGACTTTC
many,TRBD1,TRBJ1-1,TRBV20-1,CSASRGPKNTEAFF,TGCAGTGCTAGCAGGGGGCCCAAGAACACTGAAGCTTTCTTT
many,TRBD1,TRBJ1-2,TRBV7-3,CASSLTPDRIDGYTF,TGTGCCAGCAGCTTAACACCGGACAGGATTGACGGCTACACCTTC
medium-sized,-,TRBJ2-5,TRBV15,CATSRFSGETQYF,TGTGCCACCAGCAGATTCTCAGGGGAGACCCAGTACTTC
few,TRBD1,TRBJ1-2,TRBV6-1,CASSPNGTDYGYTF,TGTGCCAGCAGTCCAAACGGGACAGACTATGGCTACACCTTC
-,-,TRBJ1-1,TRBV12-3/TRBV12-4,CASRSRGAEAFF,TGTGCCAGCAGAAGTCGTGGGGCTGAAGCTTTCTTT
few,-,TRBJ1-1,TRBV11-2,CASSYSLGTEAFF,TGTGCCAGCAGCTATTCCCTAGGCACTGAAGCTTTCTTT
few,-,TRBJ2-7,TRBV6-1,CASSGRGSGSSYEQYF,TGTGCCAGCAGTGGCCGGGGAAGCGGTAGCTCCTACGAGCAGTACTTC
-,-,TRBJ2-7,TRBV29-1,CSVGFRVSEQYF,TGCAGCGTTGGGTTCAGGGTAAGCGAGCAGTACTTC
many,-,TRBJ1-5,TRBV6-1,CASSEGLGGMGPQHF,TGTGCCAGCAGTGAAGGGCTTGGGGGCATGGGGCCCCAGCATTTT
many,-,TRBJ2-5,TRBV20-1,CSARDPNKQETQYF,TGCAGTGCTAGAGATCCTAACAAACAAGAGACCCAGTACTTC
many,TRBD1,TRBJ1-3,TRBV4-1,CASSQWGQGSGNTIYF,TGCGCCAGCAGCCAATGGGGACAGGGCTCTGGAAACACCATATATTTT
-,-,TRBJ2-4,TRBV18,CASSPPGHSRVKNIQYF,TGTGCCAGCTCACCACCAGGCCACAGTAGGGTCAAAAACATTCAGTACTTC
-,-,TRBJ1-2,TRBV6-1,CASSGTSSNGYTF,TGTGCCAGTTCGGGGACATCTTCCAATGGCTACACCTTC
-,TRBD1,TRBJ1-5,TRBV30,CAWGQGVVGNQPQHF,TGTGCCTGGGGACAGGGGGTGGTTGGCAATCAGCCCCAGCATTTT
many,-,TRBJ1-1,TRBV6-2/TRBV6-3,CASGSPELVPEAFF,TGTGCCAGCGGTTCCCCGGAACTGGTACCTGAAGCTTTCTTT
many,TRBD1,TRBJ1-2,TRBV28,CASSLPFASGGLGYTF,TGTGCCAGCAGTTTACCTTTCGCCTCAGGGGGCCTGGGCTACACCTTC
-,-,TRBJ1-5,TRBV2,CASTGLGDQPQHF,TGTGCCAGCACAGGGCTAGGGGATCAGCCCCAGCATTTT
-,-,TRBJ2-2,TRBV27,CASSGLTGSVGELFF,TGTGCCAGCAGTGGCCTTACAGGGTCCGTCGGGGAGCTGTTTTTT
many,-,TRBJ2-2,TRBV6-1,CASSGQKATGVLFF,TGTGCCAGCAGTGGGCAGAAGGCTACCGGGGTGCTGTTTTTT
many,-,TRBJ1-5,TRBV6-1,CASSERALGNQPQHF,TGTGCCAGCAGTGAACGGGCACTCGGCAATCAGCCCCAGCATTTT
few,-,TRBJ1-1,TRBV9,CASSVNPGRFTEAFF,TGTGCCAGCAGCGTAAACCCAGGGCGGTTCACTGAAGCTTTCTTT
many,-,TRBJ2-7,TRBV27,CASSLLGGAKQYF,TGTGCCAGCAGTTTACTGGGGGGCGCAAAGCAGTACTTC
many,TRBD1,TRBJ1-3,TRBV18,CASSPRVQGLGNTIYF,TGTGCCAGCTCACCACGCGTACAGGGGCTGGGAAACACCATATATTTT
few,-,TRBJ2-7,TRBV20-1,CSARDKAAKEQYF,TGCAGTGCTAGAGATAAGGCGGCGAAGGAGCAGTACTTC
-,TRBD1,TRBJ2-7,TRBV6-5,CASSYWDRVSEQYF,TGTGCCAGCAGTTACTGGGACAGGGTATCCGAGCAGTACTTC
-,-,TRBJ2-4,TRBV12-3/TRBV12-4,CASSLIAKNIKYF,TGTGCCAGCAGTTTAATAGCCAAAAACATTAAATACTTC
-,TRBD2,TRBJ2-7,TRBV20-1,CSARLSGGTAYEQYF,TGCAGTGCTAGGCTTAGCGGGGGGACAGCCTACGAGCAGTACTTC
-,TRBD1,TRBJ2-5,TRBV4-1,CASSRTGANQETQYF,TGCGCCAGCAGCAGGACAGGGGCTAACCAAGAGACCCAGTACTTC
-,TRBD1,TRBJ1-1,TRBV30,CAWSLIAGGTEAFF,TGTGCCTGGAGTTTAATCGCAGGGGGCACTGAAGCTTTCTTT
few,-,TRBJ1-1,TRBV18,CASSPTAGRGTEAFF,TGTGCCAGCTCACCAACGGCAGGGCGTGGGACTGAAGCTTTCTTT
few,-,TRBJ2-7,TRBV28,CATMSGSNYEQYF,TGTGCCACCATGTCAGGGAGCAACTACGAGCAGTACTTC
many,-,TRBJ1-1,TRBV30,CAWSGGIEMNTEAFF,TGTGCCTGGAGTGGGGGGATTGAGATGAACACTGAAGCTTTCTTT
many,-,TRBJ1-2,TRBV6-1,CASSKTTGYGYTF,TGTGCCAGCAGTAAAACGACGGGGTATGGCTACACCTTC
many,-,TRBJ1-3,TRBV7-2,CASSLARDAGNTIYF,TGTGCCAGCAGCTTAGCGAGGGACGCTGGAAACACCATATATTTT
many,-,TRBJ2-3,TRBV6-2/TRBV6-3,CASSWNPPDTQYF,TGTGCCAGCAGTTGGAACCCCCCAGATACGCAGTATTTT
-,-,TRBJ1-2,TRBV11-2,CASSLDHVWGVNYGYTF,TGTGCCAGCAGCCTAGACCACGTGTGGGGCGTCAACTATGGCTACACCTTC
many,TRBD1,TRBJ2-2,TRBV5-1,CASSLVGTGVPGELFF,TGCGCCAGCAGCTTGGTCGGGACAGGGGTTCCCGGGGAGCTGTTTTTT
many,-,TRBJ1-5,TRBV12-3/TRBV12-4,CASSRTNQPQHF,TGTGCCAGCAGTCGGACAAATCAGCCCCAGCATTTT
-,-,TRBJ1-1,TRBV30,CAWSNGMNTEAFF,TGTGCCTGGAGTAATGGTATGAACACTGAAGCTTTCTTT
many,-,TRBJ2-2,TRBV6-2/TRBV6-3,CASRKGPGELFF,TGTGCCAGCAGGAAGGGTCCCGGGGAGCTGTTTTTT
many,TRBD1,TRBJ1-5,TRBV5-1,CASSRSGQGDQPQHF,TGCGCCAGCAGCCGAAGCGGACAGGGAGATCAGCCCCAGCATTTT
-,TRBD2,TRBJ2-5,TRBV6-1,CASSGTSGGAETQYF,TGTGCCAGCAGTGGGACTAGCGGGGGGGCAGAGACCCAGTACTTC
-,-,TRBJ2-5,TRBV7-2,CASSLGSGGGQETQYF,TGTGCCAGCAGCCTTGGGTCTGGGGGAGGACAAGAGACCCAGTACTTC
many,-,TRBJ2-5,TRBV20-1,CSASGLEETQYF,TGCAGTGCCTCAGGGCTGGAAGAGACCCAGTACTTC
-,-,TRBJ1-6,TRBV27,CASRKAGTRSSPLHF,TGTGCCAGCAGGAAGGCCGGGACTCGGTCATCGCCCCTCCACTTT
many,-,TRBJ2-5,TRBV19,CASSPTLGTQYF,TGTGCCAGTAGTCCGACCCTGGGGACCCAGTACTTC
many,-,TRBJ1-2,TRBV28,CASSSHIDRFGYGYTF,TGTGCCAGCAGTTCCCACATCGACAGATTTGGCTATGGCTACACCTTC
many,TRBD2,TRBJ2-5,TRBV28,CASSLYPSGGKTQYF,TGTGCCAGCAGTTTATATCCTAGCGGGGGCAAGACCCAGTACTTC
many,-,TRBJ1-2,TRBV27,CASSLRGNGYTF,TGTGCCAGCAGTTTACGAGGGAATGGCTACACCTTC
many,-,TRBJ1-2,TRBV6-5,CASSPEGPIYGYTF,TGTGCCAGCAGTCCCGAGGGTCCTATCTATGGCTACACCTTC
-,-,TRBJ1-1,TRBV7-8,CASSLAPISGRGNTEAFF,TGTGCCAGCAGCTTAGCGCCGATTAGTGGACGGGGCAACACTGAAGCTTTCTTT
many,-,TRBJ1-2,TRBV7-2,CASSLAPDANYGYTF,TGTGCCAGCAGCTTAGCGCCGGATGCTAACTATGGCTACACCTTC